A single sample gave rise to the 9 T cell receptor beta chains below, sequenced in a study of T cell responses to AZD1222 COVID-19 vaccine. Libraries were prepared by immunoSEQ multiplex PCR; TCRdb keeps only in-frame clonotypes and omits some of them. The table records about 76,000 clones, 65% to 80% of them present only once. The source was peripheral blood, collected 28 days after the second dose of the MenACWY control vaccine. These receptors were taken from an adult who received the MenACWY meningococcal vaccine as a control.

The chain carries TRBV7-9 and TRBJ2-6; D is uncertain. Germline V gene data show CDR1 as SEHNR and CDR2 as FQNEAQ (reference sequence). V gave up 5 bases and J gave up 3 bases, with 5 bases separating them. CDR3 size: 13 residues. The CDR3 DNA sequence: TGTGCCAGCAGCCCGCGTGGGGCCAACGTCCTGACTTTC. Its translation is CASSPRGANVLTF.

The chain recombines TRBV2 with TRBJ2-7; tentatively, D is TRBD1 (5 bases). CDR3 length: 15 amino acids. CDR1 and CDR2 (germline): SNHLY, FYNNEI. Deletions cut 5 bases from V and 5 bases from J, with 19 bases between. The CDR3 nucleotides are TGTGCCAGCAGTAATCCCATGACAGCGAGCGACGAGCAGTACTTC. It codes for CASSNPMTASDEQYF. The variable domain in full, with the rest retrieved from reference TRBV2 and TRBJ2-7, is EPEVTQTPSHQVTQMGQEVILRCVPISNHLYFYWYRQILGQKVEFLVSFYNNEISEKSEIFDDQFSVERPDGSNFTLKIRSTKLEDSAMYFCASSNPMTASDEQYFGPGTRLTVT.

The DNA of the CDR3 is TGTGCCAGCAGCTTGTTTGGAAATGAGCAGTTCTTC. Its translation: CASSLFGNEQFF. This chain connects TRBV5-8 to TRBJ2-1; D unresolved. Germline CDR1 is SGHTS and CDR2 is YDEGEE. The CDR3 sequence is 12 residues long. The V end lost 1 base, the J end lost 7 bases, and 6 bases lay between the germline ends. Based on the CDR3 plus reference TRBV5-8 and TRBJ2-1, the full variable domain is EAGVTQSPTHLIKTRGQQATLRCSPISGHTSVYWYQQALGLGLQFLLWYDEGEERNRGNFPPRFSGRQFPNYSSELNVNALELEDSALYLCASSLFGNEQFFGPGTRLTVL.

A few counts support this clone. This chain connects TRBV3-1 (or the pseudogene TRBV3-2) to TRBJ2-5, with TRBD2 identical over 9 bases. J gave up 2 bases and V 0 bases, and 4 bases lay outside the gene matches. Germline V gene sequence: CDR1 LGHDT, CDR2 YNNKEL (reference sequence). This CDR3 contains 16 residues. CDR3: CASSQESRGGQETQYF. In DNA, the CDR3 is TGTGCCAGCAGCCAAGAATCGCGGGGGGGACAAGAGACCCAGTACTTC.

This clone appeared once. V gene TRBV12-3 or TRBV12-4 combines with J gene TRBJ1-1; TRBD1 agrees at 9 bases. Trimming removed 5 bases from V and 7 bases from J; junction bases left unmatched: 5. CDR3 length equals 13 residues. CDR3 residues: CASSRDRVGEAFF. The CDR3 bases are TGTGCCAGCAGTCGGGACAGGGTTGGTGAAGCTTTCTTT.

This sequence joins TRBV5-6 and TRBJ2-2; D call uncertain. V was shortened by 4 bases and J by 7 bases, with 14 bases between the two germline ends. Germline CDR1 SGHDT, CDR2 YYEEEE. This CDR3 spans 14 amino acids. CDR3 DNA sequence: TGTGCCAGCAGCCCCTGGACCTCCATCGGGGAGCTGTTTTTT. As protein: CASSPWTSIGELFF.

The chain has TRBV19 and TRBJ1-2; the D is unclear. Looked up from germline, CDR1 is LNHDA and CDR2 is SQIVND (reference sequence). V was cut by 1 base and J by 4 bases, with 13 bases left in between. CDR3 length: 15 amino acids. The CDR3 loop is CASSIGVEGSYGYTF. The CDR3 DNA reads TGTGCCAGTAGTATAGGGGTCGAGGGAAGCTATGGCTACACCTTC. Looking up the rest from reference TRBV19 and TRBJ1-2 gives the full variable domain: DGGITQSPKYLFRKEGQNVTLSCEQNLNHDAMYWYRQDPGQGLRLIYYSQIVNDFQKGDIAEGYSVSREKKESFPLTVTSAQKNPTAFYLCASSIGVEGSYGYTFGSGTRLTVV.

The gene calls are TRBV4-1 and TRBJ2-1, with D unclear. Trimming removed 3 bases from V and 10 bases from J, with 16 bases in between. Germline V gene sequence: CDR1 MGHRA, CDR2 YSYEKL. This CDR3 contains 14 residues. The CDR3 reads CASSQIMTLGEQFF. The CDR3 DNA sequence: TGCGCCAGCAGCCAGATTATGACTTTAGGGGAGCAGTTCTTC.

The chain links TRBV3-1 (or the pseudogene TRBV3-2) to TRBJ1-1; 8 positions match TRBD1. This CDR3 region has 14 residues. Germline V gives CDR1 LGHDT, CDR2 YNNKEL (reference sequence). The V segment lost 4 bases and the J segment 4 bases; nucleotides outside the gene matches: 5. The CDR3 sequence: CASSPGGGPTEAFF. DNA of the CDR3: TGTGCCAGCAGCCCAGGGGGCGGCCCCACTGAAGCTTTCTTT.